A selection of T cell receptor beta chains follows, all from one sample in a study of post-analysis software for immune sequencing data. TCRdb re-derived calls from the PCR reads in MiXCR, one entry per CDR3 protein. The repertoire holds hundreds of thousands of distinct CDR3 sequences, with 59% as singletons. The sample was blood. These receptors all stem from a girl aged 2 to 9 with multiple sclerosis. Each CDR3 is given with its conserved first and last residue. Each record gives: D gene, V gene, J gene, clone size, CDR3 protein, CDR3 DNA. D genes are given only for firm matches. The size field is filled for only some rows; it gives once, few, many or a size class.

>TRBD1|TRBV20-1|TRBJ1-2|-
CSASLRDSLILTQASGGYTF
TGCAGTGCTAGTCTCCGGGACAGTTTAATTCTAACACAGGCTTCGGGTGGCTACACCTTC
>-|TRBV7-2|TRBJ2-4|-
CASSLELMGPSLAKNIQYF
TGTGCCAGCAGCTTAGAGCTTATGGGCCCATCACTAGCCAAAAACATTCAGTACTTC
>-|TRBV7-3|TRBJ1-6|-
CASSKTDGASLHF
TGTGCCAGCAGCAAAACAGACGGCGCATCCCTCCACTTT
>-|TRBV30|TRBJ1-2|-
CAWSFAGGYTF
TGTGCCTGGAGCTTTGCGGGAGGCTACACCTTC
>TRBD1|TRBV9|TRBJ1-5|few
CASSGARTTGTGDRGPSSNQPQHF
TGTGCCAGCAGCGGTGCGCGGACAACCGGGACAGGGGATCGAGGGCCCTCTAGCAATCAGCCCCAGCATTTT
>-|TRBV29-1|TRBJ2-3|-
CSVEGQATDTQYF
TGCAGCGTTGAAGGGCAGGCCACAGATACGCAGTATTTT
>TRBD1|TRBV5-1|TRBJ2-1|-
CASSPRDRVGEQFF
TGCGCCAGCAGCCCCCGGGACAGGGTAGGTGAGCAGTTCTTC
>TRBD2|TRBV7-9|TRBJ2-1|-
CASSPHPSGKYNEQFF
TGTGCCAGCAGCCCCCACCCTAGCGGGAAGTACAATGAGCAGTTCTTC
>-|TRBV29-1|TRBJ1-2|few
CSVEGDGDNYGHTF
TGCAGCGTTGAAGGGGATGGGGATAACTATGGCCACACCTTC
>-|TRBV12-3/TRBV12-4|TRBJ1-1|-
CASRAPGETEAFF
TGTGCCAGCAGGGCCCCGGGGGAAACTGAAGCTTTCTTT
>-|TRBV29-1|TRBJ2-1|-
CSVEGTRSDRPSSYNEQFF
TGCAGCGTTGAAGGGACCCGATCAGACAGACCCAGCTCCTACAATGAGCAGTTCTTC